The clone carrying this T cell receptor (beta chain) has ten or more counts. One entry per CDR3 protein, called by TCRdb with MiXCR from the 5' RACE reads. This sample carries 420,000 or so distinct CDR3 sequences, about 18% of them seen once, and the ten largest clones take approximately 12%. The record originates from a study of identical twins. CDR3 length: 15 residues. CDR1 is SGHAT and CDR2 is FQNNGV in the germline V gene. V lost 2 bases and J 4 bases, leaving 12 bases between the germline ends. The chain uses TRBV11-2 and TRBJ2-1, with D possibly TRBD2 on 6 matching bases. This clonotype was obtained from a man aged 45-60 years in good health. The material sequenced was naive T cells sorted from blood. This CDR3 is CASSLLSGSYNEQFF. The CDR3, as DNA: TGTGCCAGCAGCTTACTTAGCGGCTCGTACAATGAGCAGTTCTTC.